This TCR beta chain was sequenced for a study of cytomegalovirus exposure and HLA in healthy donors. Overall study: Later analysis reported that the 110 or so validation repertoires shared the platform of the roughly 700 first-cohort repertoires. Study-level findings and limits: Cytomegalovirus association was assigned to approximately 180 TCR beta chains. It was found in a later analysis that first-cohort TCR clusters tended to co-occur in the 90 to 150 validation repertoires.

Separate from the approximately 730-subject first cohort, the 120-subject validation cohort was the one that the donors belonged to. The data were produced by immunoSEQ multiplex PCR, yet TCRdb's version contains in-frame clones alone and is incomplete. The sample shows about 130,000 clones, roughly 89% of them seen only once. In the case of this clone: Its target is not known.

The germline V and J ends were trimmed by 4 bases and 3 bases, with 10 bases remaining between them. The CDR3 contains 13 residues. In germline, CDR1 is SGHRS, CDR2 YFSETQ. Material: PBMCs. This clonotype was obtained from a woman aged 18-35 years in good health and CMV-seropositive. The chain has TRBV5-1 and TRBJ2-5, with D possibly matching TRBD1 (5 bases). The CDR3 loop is CASSQVTEETQYF. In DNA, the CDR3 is TGCGCCAGCAGCCAGGTGACAGAAGAGACCCAGTACTTC. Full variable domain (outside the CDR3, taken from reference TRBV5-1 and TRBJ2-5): KAGVTQTPRYLIKTRGQQVTLSCSPISGHRSVSWYQQTPGQGLQFLFEYFSETQRNKGNFPGRFSGRQFSNSRSEMNVSTLELGDSALYLCASSQVTEETQYFGPGTRLLVL.